This entry lists 3 T cell receptor beta chains sequenced from one sample in a study of cytomegalovirus exposure and HLA in healthy donors. The primer mix had 60 Vbeta and 13 Jbeta primers. The table came from immunoSEQ multiplex PCR; TCRdb's copy has only in-frame clones and leaves some out. The sample gives 70,000 to 80,000 clones, roughly 86% of which show up once; over 1.5% is in the top ten. Sequenced input: PBMCs. Receptors originate from a young man in good health and CMV-seronegative.

V and J are TRBV7-9 and TRBJ2-3, with a possible D match to TRBD1 (5 bases). Germline-derived CDR1 and CDR2 are SEHNR and FQNEAQ (reference sequence). CDR3 length: 15 amino acids. V was clipped by 6 bases and J by 3 bases, with 16 bases between them. The CDR3 loop reads CASRFGQGRTDTQYF. CDR3 bases: TGTGCCAGCAGGTTCGGGCAGGGCCGAACAGATACGCAGTATTTT.

This chain connects TRBV11-2 to TRBJ2-4; 7 nucleotides match TRBD2. This CDR3 is 17 amino acids long. The germline V gene has CDR1 SGHAT and CDR2 FQNNGV. Trimming cost V 0 bases and J 6 bases; bases outside gene matches: 11. CDR3 coding DNA: TGTGCCAGCAGCTTAGACTCGGCGCGGGGGATGTTAAACATTCAGTACTTC. Translated, it gives CASSLDSARGMLNIQYF.

The chain links TRBV29-1 to TRBJ1-2; D gene uncertain. The V end lost 3 bases, the J end lost 4 bases, and 15 bases lay between the germline ends. Per the germline V gene, CDR1 is SQVTM and CDR2 is ANQGSEA. CDR3 size: 14 residues. The CDR3 DNA is TGCAGCGTTGAGGGTGAGGGTGGCGGCTATGGCTACACCTTC. Protein sequence: CSVEGEGGGYGYTF.